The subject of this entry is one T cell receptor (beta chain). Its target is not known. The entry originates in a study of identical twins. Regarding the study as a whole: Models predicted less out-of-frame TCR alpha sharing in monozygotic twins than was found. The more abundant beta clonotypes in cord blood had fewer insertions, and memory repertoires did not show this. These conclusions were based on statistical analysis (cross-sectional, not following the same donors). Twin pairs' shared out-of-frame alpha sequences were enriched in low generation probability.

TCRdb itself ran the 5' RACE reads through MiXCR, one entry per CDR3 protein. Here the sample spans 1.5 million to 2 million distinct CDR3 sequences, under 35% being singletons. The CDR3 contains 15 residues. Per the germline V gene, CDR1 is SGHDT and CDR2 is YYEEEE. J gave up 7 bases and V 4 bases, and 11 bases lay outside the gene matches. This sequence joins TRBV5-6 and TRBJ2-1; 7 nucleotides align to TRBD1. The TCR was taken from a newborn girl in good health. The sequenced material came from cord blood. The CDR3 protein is CASSTIRGWYNEQFF. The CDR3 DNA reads TGTGCCAGCAGCACGATCAGGGGGTGGTATAATGAGCAGTTCTTC.